The source of this TCR beta chain is a study of T cells in Graves' hyperthyroidism and ophthalmopathy. General study points: Ophthalmopathy stood apart from stable hyperthyroidism in a 13 V-J model.

Using RNA transcripts as the source, TCR beta CDR3 regions were amplified. HTBI primers were used for first-round RT-PCR of the TCR CDR3. TCRdb ran MiXCR on the multiplex PCR reads and lists one entry per CDR3 protein. Altogether 450,000 to 650,000 distinct CDR3 sequences are present, around 20% being singletons, with the ten largest covering 26%. Uncontrolled infection, other autoimmune disease, pregnancy and lactation each barred patients from inclusion. This clonotype has a count of ten or more. Its specificity is unknown. The CDR3 loop spans 14 amino acids. V lost 3 bases to trimming and J lost 5 bases; unmatched junction nucleotides: 5.

Sequencing was carried out using blood. V gene TRBV12-3 or TRBV12-4 combines with J gene TRBJ1-1; 8 nucleotides align to TRBD1. The receptor comes from a man between 18 and 35 years old with Graves' hyperthyroidism. The CDR3 region has the DNA TGTGCCAGCAGTTTGGACAGGGTGTTGACTGAAGCTTTCTTT. It translates to CASSLDRVLTEAFF.